This TCR beta chain was sequenced in a study of cytomegalovirus exposure and HLA in healthy donors. Study conclusions and caveats: Previously analyzed data showed that most TCR beta V segments were productive at a frequency of about 90% or about 30%. Later analysis revealed greater clonal expansion in HLA-associated TCR beta chains than in equally common others.

A note on this clone: Its cognate antigen is unknown.

Germline CDR1 is SGHRS and CDR2 is YFSETQ. Losses at the gene ends were 5 bases for V and 6 bases for J; bases not matched to a gene: 8. The length of the CDR3 is 14 residues. A multiplex PCR was run with 60 Vbeta primers and 13 Jbeta primers. The protocol was immunoSEQ multiplex PCR, while the TCRdb copy is restricted to in-frame clones and leaves out a portion. This table holds 30,000 to 40,000 clones, 60% to 70% found once. Sequencing was done on a sample of PBMCs. This chain connects TRBV5-1 to TRBJ1-2; 9 nucleotides match TRBD1. The source of this sequence is a middle-aged man in good health and CMV-seronegative. As DNA, the CDR3 is TGCGCCAGCAGAGGGGACAGGGTTCTTGATGGCTACACCTTC. Translated: CASRGDRVLDGYTF.